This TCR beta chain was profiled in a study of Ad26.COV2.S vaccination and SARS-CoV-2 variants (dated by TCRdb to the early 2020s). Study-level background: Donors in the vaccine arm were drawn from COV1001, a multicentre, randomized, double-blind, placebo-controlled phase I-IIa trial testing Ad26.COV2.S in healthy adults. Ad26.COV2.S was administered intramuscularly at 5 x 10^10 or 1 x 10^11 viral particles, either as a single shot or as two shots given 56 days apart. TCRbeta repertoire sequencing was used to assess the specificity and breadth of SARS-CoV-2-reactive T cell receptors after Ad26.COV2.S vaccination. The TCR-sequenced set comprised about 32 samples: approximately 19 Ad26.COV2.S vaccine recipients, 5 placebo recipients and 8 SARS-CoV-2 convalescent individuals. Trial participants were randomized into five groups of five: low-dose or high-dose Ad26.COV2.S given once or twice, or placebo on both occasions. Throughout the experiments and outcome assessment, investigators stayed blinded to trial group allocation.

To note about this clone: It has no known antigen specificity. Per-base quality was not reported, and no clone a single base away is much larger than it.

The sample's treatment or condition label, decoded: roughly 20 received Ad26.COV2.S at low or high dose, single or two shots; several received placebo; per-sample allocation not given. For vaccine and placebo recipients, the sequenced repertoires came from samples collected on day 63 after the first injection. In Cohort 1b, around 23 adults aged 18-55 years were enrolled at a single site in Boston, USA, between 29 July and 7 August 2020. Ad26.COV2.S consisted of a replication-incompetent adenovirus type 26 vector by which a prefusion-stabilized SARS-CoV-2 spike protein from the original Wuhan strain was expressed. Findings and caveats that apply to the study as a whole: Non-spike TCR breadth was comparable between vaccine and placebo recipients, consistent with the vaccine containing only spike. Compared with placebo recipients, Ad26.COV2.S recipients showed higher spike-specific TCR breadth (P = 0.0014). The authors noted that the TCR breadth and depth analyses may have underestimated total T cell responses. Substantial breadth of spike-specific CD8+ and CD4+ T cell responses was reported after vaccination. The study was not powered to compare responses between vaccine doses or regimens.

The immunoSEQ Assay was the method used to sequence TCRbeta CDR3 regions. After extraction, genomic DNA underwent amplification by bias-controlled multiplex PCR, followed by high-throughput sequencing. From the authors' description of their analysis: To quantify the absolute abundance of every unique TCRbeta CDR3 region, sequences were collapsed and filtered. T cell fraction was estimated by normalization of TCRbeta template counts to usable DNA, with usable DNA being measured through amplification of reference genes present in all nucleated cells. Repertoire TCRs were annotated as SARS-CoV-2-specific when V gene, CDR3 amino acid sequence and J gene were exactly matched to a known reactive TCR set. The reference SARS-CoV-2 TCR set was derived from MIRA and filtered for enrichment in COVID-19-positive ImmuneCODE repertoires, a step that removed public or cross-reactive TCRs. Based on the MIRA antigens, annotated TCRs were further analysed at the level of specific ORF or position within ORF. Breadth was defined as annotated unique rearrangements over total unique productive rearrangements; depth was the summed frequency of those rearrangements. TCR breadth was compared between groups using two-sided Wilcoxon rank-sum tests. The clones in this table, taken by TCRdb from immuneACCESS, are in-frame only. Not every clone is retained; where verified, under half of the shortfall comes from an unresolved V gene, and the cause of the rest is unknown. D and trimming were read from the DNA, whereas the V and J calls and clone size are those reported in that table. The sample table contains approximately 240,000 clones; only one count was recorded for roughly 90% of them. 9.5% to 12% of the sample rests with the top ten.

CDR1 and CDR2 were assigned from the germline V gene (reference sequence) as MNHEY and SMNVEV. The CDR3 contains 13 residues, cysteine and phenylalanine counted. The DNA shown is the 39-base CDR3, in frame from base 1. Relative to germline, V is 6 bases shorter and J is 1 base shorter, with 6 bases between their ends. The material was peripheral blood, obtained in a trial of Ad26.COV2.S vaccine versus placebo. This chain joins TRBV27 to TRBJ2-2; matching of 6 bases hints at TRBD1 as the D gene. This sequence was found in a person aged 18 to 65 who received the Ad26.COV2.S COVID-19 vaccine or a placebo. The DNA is TGTGCCAGCAGGGGACAGAACACCGGGGAGCTGTTTTTT. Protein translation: CASRGQNTGELFF.